This T cell receptor beta chain originates from a study of T cells in Graves' hyperthyroidism and ophthalmopathy. Whole-study findings and limits: Blood also contained most expanded thyroid clonotypes above 0.001.

From germline, CDR1 is GTSNPN and CDR2 SVGIG (reference sequence). The CDR3 is made up of 13 amino acids. Trimming removed 6 bases from V and 4 bases from J; junction bases left unmatched: 6. The table lists this clonotype with many counts. As yet, its antigen is unknown. RNA transcripts were the template for amplifying TCR beta CDR3 regions. When the TCR CDR3 underwent first-round RT-PCR, the HTBI primer set was used. TCRdb re-derived calls from the multiplex PCR reads in MiXCR, one entry per CDR3 protein. The sample comprises about 610,000 distinct CDR3 sequences, more than 15% of which are singletons, and about 3.5% rests with the top ten. Enrolled ophthalmopathy patients presented with a Clinical Activity Score of at least 3, a NOSPECS grade of at least 4, and disease duration under 3 months. Exclusion of a patient resulted from uncontrolled infection, other autoimmune disease, pregnancy or lactation. Orbital computed tomography, thyroid ultrasound, serum thyroxine and TRAb, and clinical symptoms together informed the diagnoses.

The TCR originated in a woman in her 40s with Graves' ophthalmopathy. This rearrangement joins TRBV30 to TRBJ1-5, with 7 bases identical to TRBD1. Input material: blood. As DNA, the CDR3 is TGTGCCTGTGCGGGGACAGCGAATCAGCCCCAGCATTTT. It is translated as CACAGTANQPQHF.